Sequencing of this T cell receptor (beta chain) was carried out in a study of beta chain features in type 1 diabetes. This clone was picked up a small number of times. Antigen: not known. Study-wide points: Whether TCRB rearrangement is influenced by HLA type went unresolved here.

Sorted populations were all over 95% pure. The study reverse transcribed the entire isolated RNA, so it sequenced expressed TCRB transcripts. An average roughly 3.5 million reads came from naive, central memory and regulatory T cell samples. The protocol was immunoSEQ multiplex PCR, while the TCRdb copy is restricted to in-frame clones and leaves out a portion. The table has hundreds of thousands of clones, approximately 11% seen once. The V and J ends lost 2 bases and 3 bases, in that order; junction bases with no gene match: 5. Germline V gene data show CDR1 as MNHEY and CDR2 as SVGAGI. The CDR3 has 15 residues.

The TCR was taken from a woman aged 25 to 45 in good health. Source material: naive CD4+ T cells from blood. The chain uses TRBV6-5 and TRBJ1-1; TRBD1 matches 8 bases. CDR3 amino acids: CASSYHGQGYTEAFF. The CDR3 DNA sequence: TGTGCCAGCAGTTACCATGGACAGGGCTACACTGAAGCTTTCTTT.